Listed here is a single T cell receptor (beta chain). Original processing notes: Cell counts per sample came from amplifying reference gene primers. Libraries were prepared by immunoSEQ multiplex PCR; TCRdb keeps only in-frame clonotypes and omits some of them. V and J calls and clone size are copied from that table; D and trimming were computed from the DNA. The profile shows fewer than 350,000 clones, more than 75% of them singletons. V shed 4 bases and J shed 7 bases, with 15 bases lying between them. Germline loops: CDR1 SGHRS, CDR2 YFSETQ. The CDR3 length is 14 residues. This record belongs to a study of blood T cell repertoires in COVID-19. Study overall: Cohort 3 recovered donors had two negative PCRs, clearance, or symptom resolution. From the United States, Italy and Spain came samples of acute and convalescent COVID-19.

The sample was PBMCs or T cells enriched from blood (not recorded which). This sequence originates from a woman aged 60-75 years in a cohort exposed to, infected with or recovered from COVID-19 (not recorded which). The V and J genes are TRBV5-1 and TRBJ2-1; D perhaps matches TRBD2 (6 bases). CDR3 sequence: CASSGGTHGNEQFF. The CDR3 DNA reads TGCGCCAGCAGCGGCGGGACTCATGGGAATGAGCAGTTCTTC.